Listed below are T cell receptor beta chains from one sample, sequenced in a study of response to subunit inactivated influenza vaccine. TCRdb re-analysed the RT-PCR reads in MiXCR, keeping a single row per CDR3 protein. This table holds roughly 500,000 distinct CDR3 sequences, under 30% found once. The sample was also reused in another study, on T cells expressing NK-cell markers.

This specimen was CD4+ T cells sorted from PBMCs, taken less than 13 days after vaccination. The receptors come from a man between 45 and 60 years old who received an inactivated influenza vaccine. The CDR3 runs from the conserved cysteine through the conserved F or W. The D gene is left open where the match is weak. Some rows have no size entry. The others give once, few or many, or a class for an expanded clone.

j_gene: TRBJ2-3; d_gene: NA; abundance: NA; v_gene: TRBV5-1; CDR3aa: CASSLTGQNTDTQYF; CDR3nt: TGCGCCAGCAGCTTGACGGGCCAGAACACAGATACGCAGTATTTT
j_gene: TRBJ1-1; d_gene: NA; abundance: NA; v_gene: TRBV18; CDR3aa: CASSSQDGGSTEAFF; CDR3nt: TGTGCCAGCTCCTCACAGGATGGGGGTAGCACTGAAGCTTTCTTT
j_gene: TRBJ1-1; d_gene: NA; abundance: NA; v_gene: TRBV12-3/TRBV12-4; CDR3aa: CASTPISGGNTEAFF; CDR3nt: TGTGCCAGCACACCGATTTCTGGGGGGAACACTGAAGCTTTCTTT
j_gene: TRBJ2-1; d_gene: TRBD2; abundance: many; v_gene: TRBV5-1; CDR3aa: CASSTSGRESNEQFF; CDR3nt: TGCGCCAGCAGCACAAGCGGGAGAGAAAGCAATGAGCAGTTCTTC
j_gene: TRBJ1-1; d_gene: TRBD1; abundance: few; v_gene: TRBV20-1; CDR3aa: CSASFGTGDFAEAFF; CDR3nt: TGCAGTGCTAGTTTCGGGACAGGGGATTTCGCTGAAGCTTTCTTT
j_gene: TRBJ1-1; d_gene: NA; abundance: NA; v_gene: TRBV12-3/TRBV12-4; CDR3aa: CASSRAIWAFF; CDR3nt: TGTGCCAGCAGTAGAGCAATCTGGGCTTTCTTT
j_gene: TRBJ1-6; d_gene: TRBD1; abundance: NA; v_gene: TRBV19; CDR3aa: CASSIGQGRGSPLHF; CDR3nt: TGTGCCAGTAGTATAGGACAGGGAAGAGGATCACCCCTCCACTTT
j_gene: TRBJ2-1; d_gene: TRBD2; abundance: once; v_gene: TRBV6-5; CDR3aa: CASRWKGGGEQFF; CDR3nt: TGTGCCAGCCGTTGGAAGGGCGGGGGTGAGCAGTTCTTC
j_gene: TRBJ1-6; d_gene: NA; abundance: few; v_gene: TRBV20-1; CDR3aa: CSARDRRSSYNSPLHF; CDR3nt: TGCAGTGCTAGAGATCGGAGGAGCTCCTATAATTCACCCCTCCACTTT
j_gene: TRBJ2-7; d_gene: NA; abundance: few; v_gene: TRBV28; CDR3aa: CASSPLWGYEQYF; CDR3nt: TGTGCCAGCAGCCCGTTATGGGGCTACGAGCAGTACTTC
j_gene: TRBJ2-5; d_gene: TRBD1; abundance: few; v_gene: TRBV6-1; CDR3aa: CASSALGGQGSQETQYF; CDR3nt: TGTGCCAGCAGTGCCCTGGGGGGACAGGGTTCCCAAGAGACCCAGTACTTC
j_gene: TRBJ1-2; d_gene: TRBD1; abundance: few; v_gene: TRBV28; CDR3aa: CASSGTAYGYTF; CDR3nt: TGTGCCAGCAGTGGGACAGCTTATGGCTACACCTTC
j_gene: TRBJ2-3; d_gene: TRBD1; abundance: few; v_gene: TRBV11-1; CDR3aa: CASSRDRGRHFTDTQYF; CDR3nt: TGTGCCAGCAGCCGGGACAGGGGCCGACATTTCACAGATACGCAGTATTTT
j_gene: TRBJ2-1; d_gene: TRBD2; abundance: few; v_gene: TRBV6-5; CDR3aa: CASSYGLAGVYNEQFF; CDR3nt: TGTGCCAGCAGTTACGGCCTAGCGGGGGTTTACAATGAGCAGTTCTTC
j_gene: TRBJ2-1; d_gene: NA; abundance: NA; v_gene: TRBV5-5; CDR3aa: CASSLNTGGINEQFF; CDR3nt: TGTGCCAGCAGCTTAAATACTGGGGGGATCAATGAGCAGTTCTTC
j_gene: TRBJ2-3; d_gene: NA; abundance: few; v_gene: TRBV9; CDR3aa: CASSPGSGSTDTQYF; CDR3nt: TGTGCCAGCAGCCCCGGCAGCGGGAGCACAGATACGCAGTATTTT
j_gene: TRBJ1-2; d_gene: TRBD1; abundance: NA; v_gene: TRBV12-3/TRBV12-4; CDR3aa: CASSLGQTLQKNYGYTF; CDR3nt: TGTGCCAGCAGTCTGGGACAGACCCTACAAAAAAACTATGGCTACACCTTC
j_gene: TRBJ2-3; d_gene: TRBD2; abundance: few; v_gene: TRBV7-2; CDR3aa: CASSLVGGGSTDTQYF; CDR3nt: TGTGCCAGCAGCTTAGTCGGGGGGGGGAGCACAGATACGCAGTATTTT
j_gene: TRBJ2-6; d_gene: NA; abundance: NA; v_gene: TRBV2; CDR3aa: CASSGISPSRTF; CDR3nt: TGTGCCAGCAGTGGGATCTCACCGTCACGGACTTTC
j_gene: TRBJ2-2; d_gene: TRBD1; abundance: NA; v_gene: TRBV5-1; CDR3aa: CATRMGQGNTGELFF; CDR3nt: TGCGCCACCCGGATGGGACAGGGTAACACCGGGGAGCTGTTTTTT
j_gene: TRBJ1-6; d_gene: NA; abundance: few; v_gene: TRBV28; CDR3aa: CASTTFGGTGNSPLHF; CDR3nt: TGTGCCAGCACTACCTTCGGGGGGACGGGAAATTCACCCCTCCACTTT
j_gene: TRBJ2-7; d_gene: NA; abundance: NA; v_gene: TRBV12-3/TRBV12-4; CDR3aa: CASSPKRASASYEQYF; CDR3nt: TGTGCCAGCAGTCCCAAGCGGGCAAGCGCCTCCTACGAGCAGTACTTC
j_gene: TRBJ2-7; d_gene: TRBD2; abundance: few; v_gene: TRBV3-1; CDR3aa: CASSDTSGGVLYEQYF; CDR3nt: TGTGCCAGCAGTGACACTAGCGGGGGGGTTCTCTACGAGCAGTACTTC
j_gene: TRBJ1-6; d_gene: NA; abundance: few; v_gene: TRBV7-2; CDR3aa: CASSLAMRSSNSPLHF; CDR3nt: TGTGCCAGCAGCTTAGCGATGCGAAGCTCTAATTCACCCCTCCACTTT
j_gene: TRBJ1-6; d_gene: NA; abundance: NA; v_gene: TRBV5-6; CDR3aa: CASSSSTTVGHHNSPLHF; CDR3nt: TGTGCCAGCAGCTCCTCCACAACTGTTGGACATCATAATTCACCCCTCCACTTT
j_gene: TRBJ2-3; d_gene: TRBD2; abundance: NA; v_gene: TRBV5-1; CDR3aa: CASRQPLAGGTDTQYF; CDR3nt: TGCGCCAGCAGGCAGCCCTTGGCGGGAGGCACAGATACGCAGTATTTT
j_gene: TRBJ2-7; d_gene: NA; abundance: NA; v_gene: TRBV20-1; CDR3aa: CSARDPWSSYEQYF; CDR3nt: TGCAGTGCTAGAGATCCCTGGAGCTCCTACGAGCAGTACTTC
j_gene: TRBJ2-7; d_gene: NA; abundance: NA; v_gene: TRBV3-1; CDR3aa: CATTPPVGLRDYEQYF; CDR3nt: TGTGCCACCACGCCGCCCGTAGGACTCAGGGACTACGAGCAGTACTTC
j_gene: TRBJ2-6; d_gene: TRBD1; abundance: NA; v_gene: TRBV4-1; CDR3aa: CASSRTGQSISGANVLTF; CDR3nt: TGCGCCAGCAGCCGCACGGGACAGTCCATCTCTGGGGCCAACGTCCTGACTTTC
j_gene: TRBJ2-2; d_gene: TRBD2; abundance: NA; v_gene: TRBV18; CDR3aa: CASSPQKLAGTNTGELFF; CDR3nt: TGTGCCAGCTCACCGCAAAAACTAGCGGGGACGAACACCGGGGAGCTGTTTTTT
j_gene: TRBJ1-6; d_gene: NA; abundance: NA; v_gene: TRBV20-1; CDR3aa: CSARDLAGNNSPLHF; CDR3nt: TGCAGTGCTAGAGATTTGGCAGGGAATAATTCACCCCTCCACTTT
j_gene: TRBJ2-7; d_gene: TRBD2; abundance: NA; v_gene: TRBV12-3/TRBV12-4; CDR3aa: CASSFGGGANEQYF; CDR3nt: TGTGCCAGCAGTTTTGGCGGGGGGGCCAACGAGCAGTACTTC
j_gene: TRBJ1-2; d_gene: NA; abundance: NA; v_gene: TRBV12-3/TRBV12-4; CDR3aa: CASSLRGKDYGDTF; CDR3nt: TGTGCCAGCAGTTTACGGGGGAAGGACTATGGCGACACCTTC
j_gene: TRBJ1-5; d_gene: NA; abundance: NA; v_gene: TRBV2; CDR3aa: CASSEEDGLNQPQHF; CDR3nt: TGTGCCAGCAGTGAAGAGGACGGCCTCAATCAGCCCCAGCATTTT
j_gene: TRBJ1-1; d_gene: TRBD1; abundance: NA; v_gene: TRBV20-1; CDR3aa: CSATKFDRAEAFF; CDR3nt: TGCAGTGCTACCAAATTCGACAGGGCTGAAGCTTTCTTT
j_gene: TRBJ2-1; d_gene: NA; abundance: few; v_gene: TRBV5-1; CDR3aa: CASSPRSGAQEQFF; CDR3nt: TGCGCCAGCAGCCCCCGATCTGGGGCTCAGGAGCAGTTCTTC
j_gene: TRBJ2-5; d_gene: NA; abundance: NA; v_gene: TRBV2; CDR3aa: CASSENSQETQYF; CDR3nt: TGTGCCAGCAGTGAAAACAGTCAAGAGACCCAGTACTTC
j_gene: TRBJ2-4; d_gene: TRBD2; abundance: many; v_gene: TRBV29-1; CDR3aa: CSVEVTGGGIQYF; CDR3nt: TGCAGCGTTGAAGTGACGGGAGGGGGCATTCAGTACTTC
j_gene: TRBJ2-3; d_gene: NA; abundance: few; v_gene: TRBV6-2/TRBV6-3; CDR3aa: CASTPYREFTDTQYF; CDR3nt: TGTGCCAGCACTCCCTACCGGGAGTTCACAGATACGCAGTATTTT
j_gene: TRBJ2-5; d_gene: NA; abundance: NA; v_gene: TRBV5-1; CDR3aa: CASTAGNEETQYF; CDR3nt: TGCGCCAGTACTGCAGGGAACGAGGAGACCCAGTACTTC
j_gene: TRBJ2-1; d_gene: NA; abundance: many; v_gene: TRBV29-1; CDR3aa: CSGRAGTSYNEQFF; CDR3nt: TGCAGCGGAAGGGCCGGGACGTCCTACAATGAGCAGTTCTTC
j_gene: TRBJ2-6; d_gene: TRBD1; abundance: once; v_gene: TRBV28; CDR3aa: CASRPPGQVSGANVLTF; CDR3nt: TGTGCCAGCAGGCCACCGGGACAGGTCTCTGGGGCCAACGTCCTGACTTTC
j_gene: TRBJ2-7; d_gene: TRBD1; abundance: NA; v_gene: TRBV12-3/TRBV12-4; CDR3aa: CASSLDRGSHEQYF; CDR3nt: TGTGCCAGCAGTCTCGACAGGGGCTCCCACGAGCAGTACTTC
j_gene: TRBJ2-4; d_gene: NA; abundance: few; v_gene: TRBV10-3; CDR3aa: CAIAKGDGKNIQYF; CDR3nt: TGTGCCATCGCTAAGGGGGATGGCAAAAACATTCAGTACTTC
j_gene: TRBJ1-1; d_gene: NA; abundance: few; v_gene: TRBV6-1; CDR3aa: CASRTRRGAVMDEAFF; CDR3nt: TGTGCCAGCAGAACCCGAAGGGGGGCGGTGATGGATGAAGCTTTCTTT
j_gene: TRBJ2-5; d_gene: TRBD2; abundance: few; v_gene: TRBV15; CDR3aa: CATSRTSGTQETQYF; CDR3nt: TGTGCCACCAGCCGTACTAGCGGAACTCAAGAGACCCAGTACTTC
j_gene: TRBJ2-5; d_gene: TRBD2; abundance: NA; v_gene: TRBV28; CDR3aa: CASSLSSGRLQETQYF; CDR3nt: TGTGCCAGCAGTTTATCTAGCGGCAGGCTCCAAGAGACCCAGTACTTC
j_gene: TRBJ2-7; d_gene: NA; abundance: few; v_gene: TRBV5-1; CDR3aa: CASSGAAGIAEQYF; CDR3nt: TGCGCCAGCAGCGGGGCGGCAGGGATAGCCGAGCAGTACTTC
j_gene: TRBJ2-3; d_gene: NA; abundance: NA; v_gene: TRBV6-5; CDR3aa: CASSYSRGGDGTQYF; CDR3nt: TGTGCCAGCAGTTACTCGAGAGGGGGGGACGGTACGCAGTATTTT
j_gene: TRBJ2-5; d_gene: NA; abundance: few; v_gene: TRBV10-3; CDR3aa: CAISVNQETQYF; CDR3nt: TGTGCCATCAGTGTCAACCAAGAGACCCAGTACTTC
j_gene: TRBJ2-2; d_gene: NA; abundance: NA; v_gene: TRBV7-6; CDR3aa: CASSLIDGNTGELFF; CDR3nt: TGTGCCAGCAGCTTAATCGACGGTAACACCGGGGAGCTGTTTTTT
j_gene: TRBJ2-7; d_gene: TRBD2; abundance: NA; v_gene: TRBV6-2/TRBV6-3; CDR3aa: CASTGFSGGDYEQYF; CDR3nt: TGTGCCAGCACTGGTTTCTCCGGGGGGGACTACGAGCAGTACTTC
j_gene: TRBJ2-3; d_gene: TRBD2; abundance: NA; v_gene: TRBV3-1; CDR3aa: CASSQERGGTDTQYF; CDR3nt: TGTGCCAGCAGCCAAGAGCGGGGGGGCACAGATACGCAGTATTTT